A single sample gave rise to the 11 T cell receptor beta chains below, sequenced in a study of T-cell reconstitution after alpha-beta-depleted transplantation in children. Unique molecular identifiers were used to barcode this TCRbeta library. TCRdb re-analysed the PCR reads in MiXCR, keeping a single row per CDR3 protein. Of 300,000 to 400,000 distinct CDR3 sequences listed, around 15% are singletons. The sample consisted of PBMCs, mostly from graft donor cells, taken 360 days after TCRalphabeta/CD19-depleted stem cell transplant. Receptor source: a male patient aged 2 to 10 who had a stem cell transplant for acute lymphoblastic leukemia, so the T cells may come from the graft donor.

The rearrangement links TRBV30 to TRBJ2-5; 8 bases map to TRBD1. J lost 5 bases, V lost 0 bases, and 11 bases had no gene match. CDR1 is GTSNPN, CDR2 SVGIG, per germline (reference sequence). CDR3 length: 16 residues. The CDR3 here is CAWSVLPGQGSETQYF. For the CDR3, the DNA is TGTGCCTGGAGTGTACTGCCTGGACAGGGTTCCGAGACCCAGTACTTC.

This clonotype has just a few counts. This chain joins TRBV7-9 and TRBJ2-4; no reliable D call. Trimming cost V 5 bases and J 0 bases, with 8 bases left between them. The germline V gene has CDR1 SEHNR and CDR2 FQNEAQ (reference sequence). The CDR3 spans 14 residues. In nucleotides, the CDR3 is TGTGCCAGCAGCCATGAGGCAGCCAAAAACATTCAGTACTTC. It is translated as CASSHEAAKNIQYF.

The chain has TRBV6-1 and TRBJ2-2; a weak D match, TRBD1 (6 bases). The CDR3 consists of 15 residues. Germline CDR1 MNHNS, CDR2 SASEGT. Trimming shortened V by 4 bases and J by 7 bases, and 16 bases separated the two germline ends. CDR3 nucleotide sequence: TGTGCCAGCAGTGCGCACAGGGTCGGGAACGGGGAGCTGTTTTTT. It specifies CASSAHRVGNGELFF.

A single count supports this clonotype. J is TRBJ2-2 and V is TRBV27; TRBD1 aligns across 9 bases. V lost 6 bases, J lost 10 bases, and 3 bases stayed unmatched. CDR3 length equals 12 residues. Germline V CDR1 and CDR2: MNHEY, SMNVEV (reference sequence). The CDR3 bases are TGTGCCAGCAGGACAGGGGGTCTGGAGCTGTTTTTT. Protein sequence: CASRTGGLELFF.

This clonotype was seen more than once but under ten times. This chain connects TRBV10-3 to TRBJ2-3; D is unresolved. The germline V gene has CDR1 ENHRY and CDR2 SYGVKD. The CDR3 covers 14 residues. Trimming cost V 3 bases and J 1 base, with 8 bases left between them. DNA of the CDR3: TGTGCCATCAGTGAATTCGGCGGCACAGATACGCAGTATTTT. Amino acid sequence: CAISEFGGTDTQYF.

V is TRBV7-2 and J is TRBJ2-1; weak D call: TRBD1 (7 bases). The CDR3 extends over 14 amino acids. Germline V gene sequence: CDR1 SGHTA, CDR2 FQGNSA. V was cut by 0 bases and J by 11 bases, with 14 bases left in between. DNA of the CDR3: TGTGCCAGCAGCTTAGCGGCGGGACAGAGTAAGCAGTTCTTC. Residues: CASSLAAGQSKQFF.

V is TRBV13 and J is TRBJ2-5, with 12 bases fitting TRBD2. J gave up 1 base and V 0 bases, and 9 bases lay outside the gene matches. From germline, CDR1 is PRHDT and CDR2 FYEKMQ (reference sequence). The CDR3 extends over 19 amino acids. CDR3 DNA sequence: TGTGCCAGCAGCTTAGGACCCGGCCTAGCGGGAGGGCCCCAAGAGACCCAGTACTTC. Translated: CASSLGPGLAGGPQETQYF.

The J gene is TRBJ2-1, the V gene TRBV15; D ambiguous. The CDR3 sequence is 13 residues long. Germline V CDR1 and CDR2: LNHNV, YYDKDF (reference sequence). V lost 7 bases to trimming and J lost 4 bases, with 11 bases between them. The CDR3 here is CATTSNLYNEQFF. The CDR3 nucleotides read TGTGCCACCACAAGCAACCTTTACAATGAGCAGTTCTTC.

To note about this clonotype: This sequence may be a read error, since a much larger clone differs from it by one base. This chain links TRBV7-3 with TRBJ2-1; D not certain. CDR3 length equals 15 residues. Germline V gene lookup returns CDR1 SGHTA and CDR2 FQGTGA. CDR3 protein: CAGSLGISLTNEQFF. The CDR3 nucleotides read TGTGCCGGCAGCTTGGGGATCTCCCTTACGAATGAGCAGTTCTTC.

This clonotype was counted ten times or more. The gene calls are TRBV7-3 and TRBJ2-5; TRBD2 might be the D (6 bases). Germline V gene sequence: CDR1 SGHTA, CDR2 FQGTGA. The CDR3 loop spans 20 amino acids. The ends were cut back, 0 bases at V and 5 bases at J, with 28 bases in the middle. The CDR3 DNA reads TGTGCCAGCAGCTTAACGGGATGGGTCAAGGGCATCGGGGGTACGGAGACCCAGTACTTC. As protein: CASSLTGWVKGIGGTETQYF.

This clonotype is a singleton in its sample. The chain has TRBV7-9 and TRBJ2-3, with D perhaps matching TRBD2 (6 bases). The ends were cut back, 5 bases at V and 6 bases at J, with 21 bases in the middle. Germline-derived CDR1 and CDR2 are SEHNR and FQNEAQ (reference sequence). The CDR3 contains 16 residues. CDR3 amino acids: CASSGGTYPPYDTQYF. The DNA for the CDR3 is TGTGCCAGCAGCGGAGGGACTTACCCTCCCTACGATACGCAGTATTTT. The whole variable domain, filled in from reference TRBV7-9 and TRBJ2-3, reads DTGVSQNPRHKITKRGQNVTFRCDPISEHNRLYWYRQTLGQGPEFLTYFQNEAQLEKSRLLSDRFSAERPKGSFSTLEIQRTEQGDSAMYLCASSGGTYPPYDTQYFGPGTRLTVL.